This is a list of T cell receptor beta chains from one sample in a study of blood T cell repertoires in COVID-19. Assay used: immunoSEQ multiplex PCR; TCRdb lists only in-frame clones, some missing. The data hold approximately 53,000 clones, with 83% observed a single time. Sample: peripheral blood. The origin of the receptors is a man aged 35 to 55 with acute or convalescent COVID-19. CDR3s include the opening cysteine and the closing phenylalanine or tryptophan. The D gene is left open where the match is weak. Clone size is stated in some rows and not others, as once, few, many or a class when expanded.

CDR3aa: CASSLGNRGFAPEQYF
abundance: .
d_gene: TRBD1
v_gene: TRBV11-2
len: 16

CDR3aa: CASSIRQGGSGNTIYF
abundance: .
d_gene: TRBD1
v_gene: TRBV9
len: 16

CDR3aa: CASSSPSAGWPPSTDTQYF
abundance: .
d_gene: .
v_gene: TRBV27
len: 19

CDR3aa: CASSSSLSGGEQFF
abundance: few
d_gene: .
v_gene: TRBV5-1
len: 14

CDR3aa: CASSRGLAEKLFF
abundance: .
d_gene: .
v_gene: TRBV7-9
len: 13

CDR3aa: CASSLAITDTQYF
abundance: .
d_gene: .
v_gene: TRBV12-3/TRBV12-4
len: 13

CDR3aa: CASSLGGGTGKEQYF
abundance: .
d_gene: .
v_gene: TRBV7-6
len: 15

CDR3aa: CASSLQEAYEQYF
abundance: .
d_gene: .
v_gene: TRBV18
len: 13

CDR3aa: CATSREGGASSGNTIYF
abundance: once
d_gene: .
v_gene: TRBV15
len: 17

CDR3aa: CASSSLGTTTDTQYF
abundance: .
d_gene: TRBD2
v_gene: TRBV5-1
len: 15

CDR3aa: CASSSERPHGGTF
abundance: .
d_gene: .
v_gene: TRBV5-6
len: 13

CDR3aa: CASSPSPELTPLHF
abundance: .
d_gene: .
v_gene: TRBV5-1
len: 14

CDR3aa: CASGREDTQYF
abundance: .
d_gene: .
v_gene: TRBV12-5
len: 11

CDR3aa: CASSLDPGWNTEAFF
abundance: .
d_gene: .
v_gene: TRBV11-2
len: 15

CDR3aa: CASSKTGLGQFF
abundance: .
d_gene: .
v_gene: TRBV19
len: 12

CDR3aa: CASWSTGTSGANVLTF
abundance: .
d_gene: .
v_gene: TRBV5-6
len: 16

CDR3aa: CASRRPGDSGNTIYF
abundance: .
d_gene: .
v_gene: TRBV11-2
len: 15

CDR3aa: CASSKDRGNQPQHF
abundance: .
d_gene: TRBD1
v_gene: TRBV2
len: 14

CDR3aa: CASSQGQGNQPQHF
abundance: once
d_gene: TRBD1
v_gene: TRBV7-8
len: 14

CDR3aa: CASSFTGIGYTF
abundance: .
d_gene: .
v_gene: TRBV7-2
len: 12

CDR3aa: CASSVGRDRDNEQFF
abundance: .
d_gene: TRBD1
v_gene: TRBV9
len: 15

CDR3aa: CASSPTGLINYGYTF
abundance: .
d_gene: TRBD1
v_gene: TRBV7-8
len: 15

CDR3aa: CASSVDQPQHF
abundance: once
d_gene: .
v_gene: TRBV5-8
len: 11

CDR3aa: CASSYPQRTYEQYF
abundance: .
d_gene: .
v_gene: TRBV28
len: 14

CDR3aa: CASSPYGQGGSGGELFF
abundance: .
d_gene: TRBD1
v_gene: TRBV4-2
len: 17

CDR3aa: CASSLGQGTEKLFF
abundance: .
d_gene: TRBD1
v_gene: TRBV6-6
len: 14

CDR3aa: CASSNSGTNTGELFF
abundance: few
d_gene: TRBD2
v_gene: TRBV27
len: 15

CDR3aa: CASSVAPGTDTQYF
abundance: .
d_gene: .
v_gene: TRBV9
len: 14

CDR3aa: CATSTGDHPGYTF
abundance: .
d_gene: TRBD1
v_gene: TRBV19
len: 13

CDR3aa: CASSYLRMNTEAFF
abundance: few
d_gene: .
v_gene: TRBV6-5
len: 14

CDR3aa: CASSLVPGGSYEQYF
abundance: .
d_gene: TRBD1
v_gene: TRBV7-2
len: 15

CDR3aa: CASSPGGPLKRGGYTF
abundance: .
d_gene: TRBD1
v_gene: TRBV7-2
len: 16

CDR3aa: CASSYRGSSGYTF
abundance: .
d_gene: .
v_gene: TRBV5-8
len: 13

CDR3aa: CASSPGLAGTSGANVLTF
abundance: .
d_gene: TRBD2
v_gene: TRBV9
len: 18

CDR3aa: CASKGYISNQPQHF
abundance: .
d_gene: .
v_gene: TRBV19
len: 14

CDR3aa: CASSLAGTGNSPLHF
abundance: once
d_gene: TRBD1
v_gene: TRBV5-4
len: 15

CDR3aa: CASSARTELINNEQFF
abundance: .
d_gene: .
v_gene: TRBV5-4
len: 16

CDR3aa: CASSWRPEIYSPLHF
abundance: .
d_gene: .
v_gene: TRBV5-1
len: 15

CDR3aa: CASSLVSSGSYEQFF
abundance: .
d_gene: TRBD2
v_gene: TRBV5-1
len: 15

CDR3aa: CASSAQRNTEAFF
abundance: .
d_gene: .
v_gene: TRBV12-3/TRBV12-4
len: 13

CDR3aa: CASSAPQGAGETQYF
abundance: .
d_gene: TRBD1
v_gene: TRBV7-6
len: 15

CDR3aa: CASSFYRGTLNTEAFF
abundance: few
d_gene: TRBD1
v_gene: TRBV3-1/TRBV3-2
len: 16

CDR3aa: CASSERDTQFF
abundance: .
d_gene: .
v_gene: TRBV2
len: 11

CDR3aa: CASRSRGSTNEKLFF
abundance: .
d_gene: .
v_gene: TRBV6-5
len: 15

CDR3aa: CASSLGVTSTREQYF
abundance: .
d_gene: TRBD2
v_gene: TRBV11-2
len: 15

CDR3aa: CASSLAGTGYSPLHF
abundance: .
d_gene: TRBD1
v_gene: TRBV7-6
len: 15

CDR3aa: CASNPGGLSNGANVLTF
abundance: .
d_gene: .
v_gene: TRBV5-4
len: 17

CDR3aa: CASSLVRNSPLHF
abundance: .
d_gene: .
v_gene: TRBV7-8
len: 13

CDR3aa: CASSKGQTVVDQPQHF
abundance: .
d_gene: .
v_gene: TRBV21-1
len: 16

CDR3aa: CASSAGRGALYGYTF
abundance: .
d_gene: .
v_gene: TRBV11-2
len: 15

CDR3aa: CASSLTGTARGAGYTF
abundance: .
d_gene: .
v_gene: TRBV13
len: 16

CDR3aa: CASSYHTGTEAFF
abundance: once
d_gene: .
v_gene: TRBV6-6
len: 13